A single T cell receptor beta chain is shown here with its context. This CDR3 has 17 amino acids. Germline CDR1 reads SGHTA; CDR2 reads FQGTGA. Trimming removed 5 bases from V and 1 base from J; junction bases left unmatched: 10. TCRdb's copy holds only in-frame clones and misses some; the assay was immunoSEQ multiplex PCR. The sample lists under 300,000 clones; roughly 83% were seen once. This record comes from a study of blood T cell repertoires in COVID-19. This TCR came from a man between 60 and 70 years old who had recovered from COVID-19. The sample was peripheral blood. V gene TRBV7-3 combines with J gene TRBJ1-1; TRBD1 aligns across 10 bases. CDR3 protein: CASSPDGTGARNTEAFF. CDR3 bases: TGTGCCAGCAGCCCAGACGGGACAGGGGCCCGGAACACTGAAGCTTTCTTT.